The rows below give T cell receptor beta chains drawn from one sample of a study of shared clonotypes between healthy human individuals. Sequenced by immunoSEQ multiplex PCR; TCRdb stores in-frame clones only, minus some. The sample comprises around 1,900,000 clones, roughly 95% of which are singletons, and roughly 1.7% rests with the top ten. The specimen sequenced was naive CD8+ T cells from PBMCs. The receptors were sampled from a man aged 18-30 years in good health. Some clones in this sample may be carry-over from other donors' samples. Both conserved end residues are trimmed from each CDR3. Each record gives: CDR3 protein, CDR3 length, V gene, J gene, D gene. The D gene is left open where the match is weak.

ASSLTEGKPYEQY	13	TRBV4-3	TRBJ2-7	.
ASSLDRGRGGKLF	13	TRBV4-1	TRBJ1-4	TRBD1
ASSLMGGPYNEQF	13	TRBV27	TRBJ2-1	.
ASTPPGQGLYEQY	13	TRBV7-9	TRBJ2-7	TRBD1
ASSPPKEGNYGYT	13	TRBV19	TRBJ1-2	.
ASSQDLAGVYNEQF	14	TRBV14	TRBJ2-1	TRBD2
SVETGATYEQY	11	TRBV29-1	TRBJ2-7	.
ASSPYRDSYGYT	12	TRBV5-8	TRBJ1-2	TRBD1
ASSPGQGATYEQY	13	TRBV18	TRBJ2-7	TRBD1
ASRLTGDYGYT	11	TRBV19	TRBJ1-2	TRBD1
ASSPLRVGGELF	12	TRBV28	TRBJ2-2	.
ASSPEIGQVRTEAF	14	TRBV4-1	TRBJ1-1	TRBD1
ASSVSGVNEKLF	12	TRBV9	TRBJ1-4	.
ASSRLASTDTQY	12	TRBV5-5	TRBJ2-3	TRBD2
ASSPGEAGELF	11	TRBV5-6	TRBJ2-2	.
ASSPPRTPNEQY	12	TRBV18	TRBJ2-7	.
ASSKGRQETQY	11	TRBV21-1	TRBJ2-5	.
ASSYGSTGELF	11	TRBV27	TRBJ2-2	.
ASSLWHRGFPRSYNEQF	17	TRBV7-9	TRBJ2-1	TRBD1
ASSSKPVYNEQF	12	TRBV6-1	TRBJ2-1	.
AWRGVSSYEQY	11	TRBV30	TRBJ2-7	.
SETGTGLLGYT	11	TRBV29-1	TRBJ1-2	TRBD1
ASFWGRTGDYEQY	13	TRBV6-1	TRBJ2-7	TRBD1
ASTRGAYEQY	10	TRBV28	TRBJ2-7	.
AINNSTGGATGTQY	14	TRBV10-3	TRBJ2-3	TRBD1
ASSIVSPTDTQY	12	TRBV19	TRBJ2-3	.
ATSESGKHNEKLF	13	TRBV15	TRBJ1-4	.
ASSLPRDPPANYGYT	15	TRBV9	TRBJ1-2	.
ASSTRAYDTQY	11	TRBV14	TRBJ2-3	.
ASSSVKGALYEQY	13	TRBV28	TRBJ2-7	.
ASSLPVTGGEDTQY	14	TRBV5-1	TRBJ2-3	TRBD1
ASSLQIGGYEQY	12	TRBV11-2	TRBJ2-7	.
ASSQPSFPDTQY	12	TRBV11-2	TRBJ2-3	.
ASKVGGHEQF	10	TRBV27	TRBJ2-1	.
ASSLSHGGIREKLF	14	TRBV27	TRBJ1-4	.
ASSPENTGELF	11	TRBV7-9	TRBJ2-2	.
ASSYPSGYNEQF	12	TRBV6-6	TRBJ2-1	TRBD2
ASSLLAISSTDTQY	14	TRBV5-6	TRBJ2-3	.
ASSQDQETGTYNEQF	15	TRBV4-1	TRBJ2-1	.
ASSPTLSHTGTDTQY	15	TRBV28	TRBJ2-3	.
SVDTAGGADTQY	12	TRBV29-1	TRBJ2-3	TRBD2
ASMGSGVYGYT	11	TRBV28	TRBJ1-2	.
ASRPLGGRGYNEQF	14	TRBV4-1	TRBJ2-1	TRBD2
ASNKREGSRNEQF	13	TRBV19	TRBJ2-1	TRBD2
ASSLGQGPNEQF	12	TRBV7-7	TRBJ2-1	TRBD1